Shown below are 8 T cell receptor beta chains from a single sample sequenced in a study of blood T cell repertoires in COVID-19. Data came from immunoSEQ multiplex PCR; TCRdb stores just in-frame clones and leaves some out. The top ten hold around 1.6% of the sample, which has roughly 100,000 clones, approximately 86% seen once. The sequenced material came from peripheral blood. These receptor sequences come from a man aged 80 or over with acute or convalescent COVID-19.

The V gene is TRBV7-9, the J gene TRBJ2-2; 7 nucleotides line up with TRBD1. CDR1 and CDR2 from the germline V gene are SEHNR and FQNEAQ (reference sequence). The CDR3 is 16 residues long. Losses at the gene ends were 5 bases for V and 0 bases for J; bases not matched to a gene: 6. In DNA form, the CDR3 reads TGTGCCAGCAGCAGCACAGGGGCCACGAACACCGGGGAGCTGTTTTTT. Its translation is CASSSTGATNTGELFF.

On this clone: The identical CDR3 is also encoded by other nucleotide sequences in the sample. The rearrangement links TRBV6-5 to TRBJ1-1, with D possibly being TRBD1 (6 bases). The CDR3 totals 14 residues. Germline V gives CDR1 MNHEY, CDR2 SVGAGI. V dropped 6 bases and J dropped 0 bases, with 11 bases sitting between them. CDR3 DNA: TGTGCCAGCAGAAAACAGGGAATGAACACTGAAGCTTTCTTT. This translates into CASRKQGMNTEAFF.

The CDR3 here is CASSFTASTDTQYF. The CDR3 DNA follows: TGTGCCAGCAGCTTCACAGCTAGCACAGATACGCAGTATTTT. This chain links TRBV5-4 with TRBJ2-3; no clear D. The CDR3 runs 14 residues. Looked up from germline, CDR1 is SGHNT and CDR2 is YYREEE (reference sequence). The ends were cut back, 2 bases at V and 0 bases at J, with 7 bases in the middle.

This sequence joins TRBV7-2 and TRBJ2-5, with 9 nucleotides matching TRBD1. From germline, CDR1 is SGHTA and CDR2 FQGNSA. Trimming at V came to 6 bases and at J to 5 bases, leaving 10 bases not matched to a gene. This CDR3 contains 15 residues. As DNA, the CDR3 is TGTGCCAGCAGTTCCCCCGGGACAGGGCAGGAGACCCAGTACTTC. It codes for CASSSPGTGQETQYF.

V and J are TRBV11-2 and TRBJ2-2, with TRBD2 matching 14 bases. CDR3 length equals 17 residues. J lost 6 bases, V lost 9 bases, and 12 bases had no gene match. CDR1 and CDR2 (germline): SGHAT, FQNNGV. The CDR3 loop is CASIQGLAGVGAGELFF. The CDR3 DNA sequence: TGTGCCAGTATCCAGGGACTAGCGGGAGTAGGGGCCGGGGAGCTGTTTTTT.

The CDR3 DNA sequence: TGTGCCGGGGCTTTGGGTAGTGTGGACGAGCAGTACTTC. Protein product: CAGALGSVDEQYF. This chain links TRBV5-4 with TRBJ2-7; TRBD1 is a possible D gene (5 bases). CDR3 length: 13 amino acids. Trimming shortened V by 10 bases and J by 5 bases, and 19 bases separated the two germline ends. Per germline, CDR1 SGHNT and CDR2 YYREEE (reference sequence).

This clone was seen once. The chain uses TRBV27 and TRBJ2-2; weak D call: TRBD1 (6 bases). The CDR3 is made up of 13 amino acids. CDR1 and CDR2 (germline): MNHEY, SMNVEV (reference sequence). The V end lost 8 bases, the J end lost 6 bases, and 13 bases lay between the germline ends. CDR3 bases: TGTGCCAGCCAGCGCCAGGGGCCCGGGGAGCTGTTTTTT. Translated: CASQRQGPGELFF.

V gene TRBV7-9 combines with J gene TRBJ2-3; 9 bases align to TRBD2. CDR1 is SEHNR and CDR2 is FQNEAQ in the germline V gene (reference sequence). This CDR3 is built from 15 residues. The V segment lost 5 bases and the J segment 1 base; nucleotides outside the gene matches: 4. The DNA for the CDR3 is TGTGCCAGCAGCCCCCGGACTAGCGGCACAGATACGCAGTATTTT. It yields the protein CASSPRTSGTDTQYF.